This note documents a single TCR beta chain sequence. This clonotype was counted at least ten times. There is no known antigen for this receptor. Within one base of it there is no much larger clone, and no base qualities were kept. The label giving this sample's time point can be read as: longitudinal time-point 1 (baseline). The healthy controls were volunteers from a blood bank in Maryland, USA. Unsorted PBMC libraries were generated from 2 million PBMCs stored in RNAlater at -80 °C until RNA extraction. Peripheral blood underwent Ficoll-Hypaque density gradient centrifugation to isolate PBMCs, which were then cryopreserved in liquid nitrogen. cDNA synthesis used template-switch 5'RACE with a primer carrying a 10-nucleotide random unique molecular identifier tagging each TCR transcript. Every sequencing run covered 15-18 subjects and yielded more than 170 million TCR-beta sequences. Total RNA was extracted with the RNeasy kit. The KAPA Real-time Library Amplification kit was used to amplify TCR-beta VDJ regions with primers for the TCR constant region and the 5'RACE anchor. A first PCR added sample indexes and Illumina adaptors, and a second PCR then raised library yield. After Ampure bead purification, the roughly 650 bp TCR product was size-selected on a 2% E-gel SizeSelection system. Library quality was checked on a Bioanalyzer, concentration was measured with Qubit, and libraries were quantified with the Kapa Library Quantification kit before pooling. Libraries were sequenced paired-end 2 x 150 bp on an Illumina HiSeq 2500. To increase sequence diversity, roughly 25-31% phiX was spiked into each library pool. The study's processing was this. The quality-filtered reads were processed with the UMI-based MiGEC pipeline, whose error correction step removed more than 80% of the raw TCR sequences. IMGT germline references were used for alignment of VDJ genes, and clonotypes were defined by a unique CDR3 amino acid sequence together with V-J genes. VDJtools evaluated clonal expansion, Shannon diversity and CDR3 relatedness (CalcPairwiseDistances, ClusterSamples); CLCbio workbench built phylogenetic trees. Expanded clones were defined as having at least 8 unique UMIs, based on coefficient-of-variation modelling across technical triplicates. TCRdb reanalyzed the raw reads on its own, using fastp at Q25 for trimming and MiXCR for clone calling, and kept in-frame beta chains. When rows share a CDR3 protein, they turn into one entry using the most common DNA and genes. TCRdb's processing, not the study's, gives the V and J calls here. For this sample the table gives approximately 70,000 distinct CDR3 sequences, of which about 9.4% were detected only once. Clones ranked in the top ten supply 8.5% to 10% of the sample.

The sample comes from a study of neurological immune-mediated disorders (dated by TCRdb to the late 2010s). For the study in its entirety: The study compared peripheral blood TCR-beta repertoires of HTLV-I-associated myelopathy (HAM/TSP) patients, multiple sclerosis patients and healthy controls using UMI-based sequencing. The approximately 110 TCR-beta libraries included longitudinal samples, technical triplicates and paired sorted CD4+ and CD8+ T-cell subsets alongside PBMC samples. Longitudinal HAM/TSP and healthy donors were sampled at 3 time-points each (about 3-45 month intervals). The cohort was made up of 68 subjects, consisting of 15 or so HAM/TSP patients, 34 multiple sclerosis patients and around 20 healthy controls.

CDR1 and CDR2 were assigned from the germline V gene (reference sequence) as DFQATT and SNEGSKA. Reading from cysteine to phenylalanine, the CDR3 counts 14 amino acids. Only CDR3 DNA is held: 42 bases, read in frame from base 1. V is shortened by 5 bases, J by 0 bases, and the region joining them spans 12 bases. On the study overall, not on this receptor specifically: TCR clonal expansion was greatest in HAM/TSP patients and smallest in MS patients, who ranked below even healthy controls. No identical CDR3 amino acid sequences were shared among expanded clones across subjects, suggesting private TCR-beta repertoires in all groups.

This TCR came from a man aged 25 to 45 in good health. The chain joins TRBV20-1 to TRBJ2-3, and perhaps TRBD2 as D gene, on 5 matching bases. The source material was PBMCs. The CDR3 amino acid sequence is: CSAPSWTSTDTQYF. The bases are TGCAGTGCTCCCAGTTGGACTAGCACAGATACGCAGTATTTT.